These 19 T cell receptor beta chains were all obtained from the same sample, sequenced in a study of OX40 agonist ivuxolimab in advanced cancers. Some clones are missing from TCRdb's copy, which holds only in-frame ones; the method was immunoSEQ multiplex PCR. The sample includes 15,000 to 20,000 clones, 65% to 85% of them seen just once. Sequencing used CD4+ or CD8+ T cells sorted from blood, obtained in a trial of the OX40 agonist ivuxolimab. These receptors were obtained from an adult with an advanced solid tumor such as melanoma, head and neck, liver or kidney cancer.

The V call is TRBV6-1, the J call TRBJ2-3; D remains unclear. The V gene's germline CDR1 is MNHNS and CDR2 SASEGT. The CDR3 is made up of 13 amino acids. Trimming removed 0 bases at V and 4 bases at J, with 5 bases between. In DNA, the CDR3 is TGTGCCAGCAGTGAAGCGGCAGCAGATACGCAGTATTTT. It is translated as CASSEAAADTQYF.

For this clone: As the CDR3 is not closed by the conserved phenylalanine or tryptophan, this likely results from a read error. The DNA for the CDR3 is TGTGCCGGCAGCGCTAGCGGGAGGGACTACGAGCAGTACCTC. Its translation is CAGSASGRDYEQYL. The gene calls are TRBV2 and TRBJ2-7; 12 bases map to TRBD2. This CDR3 region has 14 residues. Per the germline V gene, CDR1 is SNHLY and CDR2 is FYNNEI.

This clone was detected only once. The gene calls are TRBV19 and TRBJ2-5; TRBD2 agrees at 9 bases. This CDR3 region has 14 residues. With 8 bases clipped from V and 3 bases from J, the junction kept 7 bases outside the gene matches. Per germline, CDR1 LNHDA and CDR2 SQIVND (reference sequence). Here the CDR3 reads CASSGASGKETQYF. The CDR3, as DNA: TGTGCCAGTTCCGGGGCTAGCGGGAAAGAGACCCAGTACTTC.

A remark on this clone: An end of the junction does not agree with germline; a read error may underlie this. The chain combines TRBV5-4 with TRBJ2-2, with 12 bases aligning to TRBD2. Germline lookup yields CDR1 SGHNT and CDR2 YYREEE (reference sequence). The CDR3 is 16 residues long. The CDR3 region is CASTLGLAGNTGELFF. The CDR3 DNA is TGTGCCAGCACCTTGGGACTAGCGGGGAACACCGGGGAGCTGTTTTTT.

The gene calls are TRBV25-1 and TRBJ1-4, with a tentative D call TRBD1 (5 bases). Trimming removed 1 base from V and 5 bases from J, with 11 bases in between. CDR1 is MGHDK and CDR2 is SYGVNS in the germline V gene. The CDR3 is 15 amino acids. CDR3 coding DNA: TGTGCCAGCAGTGAATGGGGGAAGACGAATGAAAAACTGTTTTTT. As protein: CASSEWGKTNEKLFF.

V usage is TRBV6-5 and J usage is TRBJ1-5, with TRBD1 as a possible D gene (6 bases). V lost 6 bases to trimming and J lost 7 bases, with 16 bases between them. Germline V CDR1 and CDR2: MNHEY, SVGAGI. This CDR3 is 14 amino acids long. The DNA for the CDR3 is TGTGCCAGCAGGCAGCCAGGGGAGTTCCAGCCCCAGCATTTT. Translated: CASRQPGEFQPQHF.

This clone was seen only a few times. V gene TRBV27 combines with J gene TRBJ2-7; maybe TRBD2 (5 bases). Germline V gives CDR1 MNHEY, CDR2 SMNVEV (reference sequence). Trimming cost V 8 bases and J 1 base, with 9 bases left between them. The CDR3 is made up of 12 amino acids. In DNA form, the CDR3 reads TGTGCCAGCTTCGGGGTTTCCTACGAGCAGTACTTC. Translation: CASFGVSYEQYF.

The CDR3 region has the DNA TGTGCCACCGGGGACGCCGGGGAGCTGTTTTTT. The encoded protein is CATGDAGELFF. The J gene is TRBJ2-2, the V gene TRBV6-5; the D call may be TRBD1 or TRBD2 (5 bases each). V lost 10 bases and J 6 bases, leaving 9 bases between the germline ends. The CDR3 runs 11 residues. CDR1 MNHEY and CDR2 SVGAGI come from the germline V gene.

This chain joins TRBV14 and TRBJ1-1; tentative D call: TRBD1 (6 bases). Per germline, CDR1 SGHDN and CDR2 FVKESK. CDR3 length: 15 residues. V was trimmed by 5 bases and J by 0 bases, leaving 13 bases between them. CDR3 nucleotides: TGTGCCAGCAGCGCCTACAGGGCGCTGAACACTGAAGCTTTCTTT. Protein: CASSAYRALNTEAFF.

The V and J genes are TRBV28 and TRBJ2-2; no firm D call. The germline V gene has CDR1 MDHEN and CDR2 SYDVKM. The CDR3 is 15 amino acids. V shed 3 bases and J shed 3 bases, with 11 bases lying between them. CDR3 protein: CASSFGPQDTGELFF. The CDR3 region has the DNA TGTGCCAGCAGTTTCGGGCCTCAGGACACCGGGGAGCTGTTTTTT.

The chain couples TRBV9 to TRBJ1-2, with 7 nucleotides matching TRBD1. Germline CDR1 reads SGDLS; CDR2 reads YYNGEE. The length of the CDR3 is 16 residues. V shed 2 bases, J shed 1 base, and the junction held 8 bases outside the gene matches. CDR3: CASSVRPGQLNYGYTF. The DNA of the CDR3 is TGTGCCAGCAGCGTGAGACCGGGACAGCTTAACTATGGCTACACCTTC.

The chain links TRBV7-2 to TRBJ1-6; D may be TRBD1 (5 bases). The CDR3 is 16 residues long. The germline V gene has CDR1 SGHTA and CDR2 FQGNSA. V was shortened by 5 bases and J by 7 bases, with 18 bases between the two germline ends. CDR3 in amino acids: CASSGKYGTENSPLHF. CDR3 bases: TGTGCCAGCAGCGGAAAATACGGGACGGAGAATTCACCCCTCCACTTT. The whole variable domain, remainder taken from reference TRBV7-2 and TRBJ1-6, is GAGVSQSPSNKVTEKGKDVELRCDPISGHTALYWYRQSLGQGLEFLIYFQGNSAPDKSGLPSDRFSAERTGGSVSTLTIQRTQQEDSAVYLCASSGKYGTENSPLHFGNGTRLTVT.

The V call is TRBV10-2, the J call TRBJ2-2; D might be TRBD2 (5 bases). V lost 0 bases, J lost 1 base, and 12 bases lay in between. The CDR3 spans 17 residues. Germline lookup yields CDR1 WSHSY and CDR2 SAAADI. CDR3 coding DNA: TGCGCCAGCAGTGAGTCGACGCTAGCAGGGAACACCGGGGAGCTGTTTTTT. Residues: CASSESTLAGNTGELFF.

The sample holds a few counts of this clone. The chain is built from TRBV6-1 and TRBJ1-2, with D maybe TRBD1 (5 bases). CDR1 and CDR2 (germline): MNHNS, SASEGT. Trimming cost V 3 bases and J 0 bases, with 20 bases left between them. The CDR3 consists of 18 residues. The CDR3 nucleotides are TGTGCCAGCAGTGACGGGACCGCACTGGGGGTAGCTAACTATGGCTACACCTTC. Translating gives CASSDGTALGVANYGYTF.

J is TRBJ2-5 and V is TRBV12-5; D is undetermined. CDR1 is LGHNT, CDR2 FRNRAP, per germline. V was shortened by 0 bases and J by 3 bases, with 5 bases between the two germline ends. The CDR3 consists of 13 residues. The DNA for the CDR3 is TGTGCTAGTGGTTTGGTACCTGAAGAGACCCAGTACTTC. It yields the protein CASGLVPEETQYF.

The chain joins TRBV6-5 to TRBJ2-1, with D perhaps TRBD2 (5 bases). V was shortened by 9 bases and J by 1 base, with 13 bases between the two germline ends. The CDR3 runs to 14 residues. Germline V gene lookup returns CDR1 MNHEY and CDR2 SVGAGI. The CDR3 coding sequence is TGTGCCAGTGCCCGTAGGGAGTCCTACAATGAGCAGTTCTTC. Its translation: CASARRESYNEQFF.

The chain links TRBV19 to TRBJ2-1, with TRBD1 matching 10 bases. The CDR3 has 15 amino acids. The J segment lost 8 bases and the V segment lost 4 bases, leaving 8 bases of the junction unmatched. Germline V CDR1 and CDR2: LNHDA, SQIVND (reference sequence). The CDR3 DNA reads TGTGCCAGTAGTACCCGGGACAGGGGTATTGATGAGCAGTTCTTC. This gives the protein CASSTRDRGIDEQFF.

CDR3: CASSIDRGTYGYTF. Here the CDR3 DNA reads TGTGCCAGTAGTATAGATCGGGGTACCTATGGCTACACCTTC. The genes are TRBV19 and TRBJ1-2; D unresolved. The ends were cut back, 0 bases at V and 4 bases at J, with 9 bases in the middle. Germline assignment: CDR1 LNHDA and CDR2 SQIVND (reference sequence). The CDR3 covers 14 residues. Together with reference TRBV19 and TRBJ1-2, the CDR3 gives the full variable domain: DGGITQSPKYLFRKEGQNVTLSCEQNLNHDAMYWYRQDPGQGLRLIYYSQIVNDFQKGDIAEGYSVSREKKESFPLTVTSAQKNPTAFYLCASSIDRGTYGYTFGSGTRLTVV.

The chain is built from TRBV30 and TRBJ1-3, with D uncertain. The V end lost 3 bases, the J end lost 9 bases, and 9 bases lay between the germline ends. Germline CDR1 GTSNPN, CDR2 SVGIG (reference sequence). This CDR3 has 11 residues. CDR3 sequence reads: CAWRGPTTIYF. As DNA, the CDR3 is TGTGCCTGGAGGGGTCCAACCACCATATATTTT.